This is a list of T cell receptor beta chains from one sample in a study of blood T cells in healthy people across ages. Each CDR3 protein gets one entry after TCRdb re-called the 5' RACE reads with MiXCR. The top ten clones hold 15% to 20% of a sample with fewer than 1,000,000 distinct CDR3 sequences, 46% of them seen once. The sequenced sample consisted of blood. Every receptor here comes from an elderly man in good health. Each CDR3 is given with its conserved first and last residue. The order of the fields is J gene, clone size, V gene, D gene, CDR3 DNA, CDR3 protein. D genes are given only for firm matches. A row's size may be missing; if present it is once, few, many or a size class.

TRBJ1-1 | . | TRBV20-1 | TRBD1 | TGCAGTGCCCCGACTTCCCGGACAGGGAACACTGAAGCTTTCTTT | CSAPTSRTGNTEAFF
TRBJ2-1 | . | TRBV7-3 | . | TGTGCCAGCAGCCCAGCGGCCGGGAGCTTTGGCGATGAGCAGTTCTTC | CASSPAAGSFGDEQFF
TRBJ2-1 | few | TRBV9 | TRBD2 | TGTGCCAGCAGCGCCTCCGGGACTAGCGGGAGGGCCTCGGGGAATGAGCAGTTCTTC | CASSASGTSGRASGNEQFF
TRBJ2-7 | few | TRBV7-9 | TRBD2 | TGTGCCAGCAGCTACGGCGGACTAGCGGGAGGTGTCTCCTACGAGCAGTACTTC | CASSYGGLAGGVSYEQYF
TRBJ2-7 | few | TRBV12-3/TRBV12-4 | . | TGTGCCAGCAGTTTATCTGAGGCGGCGGGCGAGCAGTACTTC | CASSLSEAAGEQYF
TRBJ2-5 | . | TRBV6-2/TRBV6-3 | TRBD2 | TGTGCCAGCAGACGATCTAGCGGACAAGAGACCCAGTACTTC | CASRRSSGQETQYF
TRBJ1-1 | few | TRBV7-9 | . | TGTGCCAGCAGCTTAGACAGGGAATACACTGAAGCTTTCTTT | CASSLDREYTEAFF
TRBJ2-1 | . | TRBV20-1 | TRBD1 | TGCAGTGCCGATCCCGGGACAGGGGACAATGAGCAGTTCTTC | CSADPGTGDNEQFF
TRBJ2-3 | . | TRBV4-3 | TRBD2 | TGCGCCAGCAGCCAAGATATCGGGGGAGGGAGCACAGATACGCAGTATTTT | CASSQDIGGGSTDTQYF
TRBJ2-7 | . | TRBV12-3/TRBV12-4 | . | TGTGCCAGCGCATCGGCAGCTCCCTACGAGCAGTACTTC | CASASAAPYEQYF
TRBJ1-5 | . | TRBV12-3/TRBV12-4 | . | TGTGCCAGCGGCCGGTGGGGTCAGCCCCAGCATTTT | CASGRWGQPQHF
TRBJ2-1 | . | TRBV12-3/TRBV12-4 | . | TGTGCCAGCAGTTTAGGCGCTCCTCCGAATGAGCAGTTCTTC | CASSLGAPPNEQFF
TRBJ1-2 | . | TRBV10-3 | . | TGTCCCATCAACGGCCGGGACGGCGAACTCCAACCCCTAGGCTACACCTTC | CPINGRDGELQPLGYTF
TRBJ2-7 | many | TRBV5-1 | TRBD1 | TGCGCCAGCAGCTCCCGGGACAGGACCTACGAGCAGTACTTC | CASSSRDRTYEQYF
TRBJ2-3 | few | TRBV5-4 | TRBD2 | TGTGCCAGCAGCACCGGACTAGCGGGAGGGCCAACAGATACGCAGTATTTT | CASSTGLAGGPTDTQYF
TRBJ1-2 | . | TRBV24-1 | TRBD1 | TGTGCCACCAGGGGGACAGGCGATAACTATGGCTACACCTTC | CATRGTGDNYGYTF
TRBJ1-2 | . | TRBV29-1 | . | TGCAGCGTTGAAACGACCACCGGAGGCTACACCTTC | CSVETTTGGYTF
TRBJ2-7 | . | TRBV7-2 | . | TGTGCCAGCAGCTTAGGGTATCCGGCGGACTGGAGCTCTTACGAGCAGTACTTC | CASSLGYPADWSSYEQYF
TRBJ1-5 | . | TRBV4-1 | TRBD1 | TGCGCCAGCAGCCTAGGATACAGGGGTTATCAGCCCCAGCATTTT | CASSLGYRGYQPQHF